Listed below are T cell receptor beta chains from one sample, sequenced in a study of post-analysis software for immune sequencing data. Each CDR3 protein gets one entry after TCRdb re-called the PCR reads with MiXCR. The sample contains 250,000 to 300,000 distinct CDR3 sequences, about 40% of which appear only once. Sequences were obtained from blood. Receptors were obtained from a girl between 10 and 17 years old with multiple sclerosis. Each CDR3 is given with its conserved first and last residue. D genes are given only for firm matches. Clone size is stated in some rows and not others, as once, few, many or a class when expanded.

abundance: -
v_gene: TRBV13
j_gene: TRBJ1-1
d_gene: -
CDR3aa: CASSLDGTVNTEAFF
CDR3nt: TGTGCCAGCAGCTTAGATGGGACGGTGAACACTGAAGCTTTCTTT

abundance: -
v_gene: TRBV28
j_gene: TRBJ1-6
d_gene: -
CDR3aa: CASRPGGSYNSPLHF
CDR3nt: TGTGCCAGCAGACCCGGTGGGTCCTATAATTCACCCCTCCACTTT

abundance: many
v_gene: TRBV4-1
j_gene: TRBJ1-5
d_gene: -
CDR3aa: CASSQEDGLRPQHF
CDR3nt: TGCGCCAGCAGCCAAGAAGACGGACTTCGGCCCCAGCATTTT

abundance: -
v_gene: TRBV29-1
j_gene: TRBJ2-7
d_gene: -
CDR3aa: CSVRRDSNYEQYF
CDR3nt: TGCAGCGTGCGGAGGGACAGCAACTACGAGCAGTACTTC

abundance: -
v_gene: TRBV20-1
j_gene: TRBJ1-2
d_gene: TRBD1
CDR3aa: CSALGRDRGQGYTF
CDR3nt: TGCAGTGCTTTGGGCCGGGACAGGGGGCAGGGCTACACCTTC

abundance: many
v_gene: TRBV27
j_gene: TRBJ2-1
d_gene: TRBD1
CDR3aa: CASSSARDRLKNEQFF
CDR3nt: TGTGCCAGCAGTTCCGCCCGGGACAGGTTGAAAAATGAGCAGTTCTTC

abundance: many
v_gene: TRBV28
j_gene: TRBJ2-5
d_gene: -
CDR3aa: CASSTLESGRETQYF
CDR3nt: TGTGCCAGCAGCACCCTGGAGTCCGGGAGAGAGACCCAGTACTTC

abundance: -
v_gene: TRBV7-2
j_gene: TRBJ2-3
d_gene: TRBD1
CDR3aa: CAGSWTGMTDTQYF
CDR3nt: TGTGCCGGCAGCTGGACAGGGATGACAGATACGCAGTATTTT

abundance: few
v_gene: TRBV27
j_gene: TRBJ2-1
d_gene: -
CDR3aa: CASLGRGSYNEQFF
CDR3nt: TGTGCCAGCTTGGGCAGGGGAAGCTACAATGAGCAGTTCTTC

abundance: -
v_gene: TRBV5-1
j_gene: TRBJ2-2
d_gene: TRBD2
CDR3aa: CASSSNAGTSGGTGELFF
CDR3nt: TGCGCCAGCAGCTCCAACGCCGGGACTAGTGGCGGCACCGGGGAGCTGTTTTTT

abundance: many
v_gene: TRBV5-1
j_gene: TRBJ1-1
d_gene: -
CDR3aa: CASSLATGVDTEAFF
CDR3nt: TGCGCCAGCAGCTTGGCGACCGGGGTAGACACTGAAGCTTTCTTT

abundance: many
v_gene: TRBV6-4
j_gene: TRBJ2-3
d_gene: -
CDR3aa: CASSERTGSTDTQYF
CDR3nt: TGTGCCAGCAGTGAAAGAACAGGGAGCACAGATACGCAGTATTTT

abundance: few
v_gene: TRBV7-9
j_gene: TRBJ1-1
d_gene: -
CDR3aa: CASSPRGTGRTEAFF
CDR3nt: TGTGCCAGCAGCCCGCGTGGAACCGGGAGGACTGAAGCTTTCTTT

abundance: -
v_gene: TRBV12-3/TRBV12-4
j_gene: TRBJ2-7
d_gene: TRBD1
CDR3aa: CASRPTGGRSYEQYF
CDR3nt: TGTGCCAGCAGACCCACAGGGGGAAGATCCTACGAGCAGTACTTC

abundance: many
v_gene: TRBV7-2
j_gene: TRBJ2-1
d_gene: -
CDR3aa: CASSPKWLNLYNEQFF
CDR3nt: TGTGCCAGCAGCCCTAAGTGGCTAAATTTATACAATGAGCAGTTCTTC

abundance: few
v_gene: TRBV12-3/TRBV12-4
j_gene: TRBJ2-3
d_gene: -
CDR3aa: CASSLASDTQYF
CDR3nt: TGTGCCAGCAGTTTAGCCTCGGATACGCAGTATTTT

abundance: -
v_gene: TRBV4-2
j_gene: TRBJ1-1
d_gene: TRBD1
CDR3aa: CASSPLGTGGTGAFF
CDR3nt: TGTGCCAGCAGCCCCTTGGGGACAGGCGGGACTGGAGCTTTCTTT

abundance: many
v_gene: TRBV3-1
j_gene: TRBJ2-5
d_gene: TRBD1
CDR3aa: CASSQEGQGQTQYF
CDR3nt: TGTGCCAGCAGCCAAGAGGGACAGGGACAGACCCAGTACTTC

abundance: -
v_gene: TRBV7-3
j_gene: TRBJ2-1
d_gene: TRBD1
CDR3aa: CASSTGLRGQGEQFF
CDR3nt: TGTGCCAGCAGCACCGGACTCAGGGGGCAGGGTGAGCAGTTCTTC

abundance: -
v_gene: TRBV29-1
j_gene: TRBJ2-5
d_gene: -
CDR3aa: CSASGGEETQYF
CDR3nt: TGCAGTGCGAGTGGGGGCGAAGAGACCCAGTACTTC

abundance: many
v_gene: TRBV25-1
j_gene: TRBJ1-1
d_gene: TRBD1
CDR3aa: CASQGQMNTEAFF
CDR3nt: TGTGCCAGCCAGGGACAGATGAACACTGAAGCTTTCTTT

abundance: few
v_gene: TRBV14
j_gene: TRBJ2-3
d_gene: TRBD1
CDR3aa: CASSPRTGGNTDTQYF
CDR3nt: TGTGCCAGCAGCCCACGGACAGGAGGTAACACAGATACGCAGTATTTT

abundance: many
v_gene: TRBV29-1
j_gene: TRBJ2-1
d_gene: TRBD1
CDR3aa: CSGRDSYNEQFF
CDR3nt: TGCAGCGGACGGGACAGTTACAATGAGCAGTTCTTC

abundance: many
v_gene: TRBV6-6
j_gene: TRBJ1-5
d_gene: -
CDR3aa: CASLQGHSNQPQHF
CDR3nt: TGTGCCAGCCTACAGGGACATAGCAATCAGCCCCAGCATTTT

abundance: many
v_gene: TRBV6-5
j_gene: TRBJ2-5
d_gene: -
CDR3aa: CASSYYSTPSLETQYF
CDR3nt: TGTGCCAGCAGTTACTACTCTACACCATCCCTGGAGACCCAGTACTTC

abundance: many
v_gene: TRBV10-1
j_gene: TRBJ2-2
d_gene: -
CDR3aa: CASSGPGITGELFF
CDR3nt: TGCGCCAGCAGTGGGCCGGGTATCACCGGGGAGCTGTTTTTT

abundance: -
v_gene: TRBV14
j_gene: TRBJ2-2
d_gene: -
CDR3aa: CASSHQWELFF
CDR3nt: TGTGCCAGCAGCCACCAGTGGGAGCTGTTTTTT

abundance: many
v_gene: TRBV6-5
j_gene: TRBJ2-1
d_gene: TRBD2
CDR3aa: CASSYATGRAGRHNEQFF
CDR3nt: TGTGCCAGCAGTTACGCCACCGGGAGGGCGGGAAGGCACAATGAGCAGTTCTTC

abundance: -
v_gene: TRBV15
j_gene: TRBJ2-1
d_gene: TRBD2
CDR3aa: CATSRSSELAGDGNEQFF
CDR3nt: TGTGCCACCAGCAGGAGCTCCGAACTAGCGGGGGACGGCAATGAGCAGTTCTTC

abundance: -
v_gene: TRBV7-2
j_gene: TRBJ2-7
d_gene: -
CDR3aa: CASSISGAVSYEQYF
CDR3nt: TGTGCCAGCAGCATATCTGGGGCGGTCTCCTACGAGCAGTACTTC

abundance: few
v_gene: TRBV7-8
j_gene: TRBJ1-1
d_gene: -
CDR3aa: CASSLDQRRGDVAFF
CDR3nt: TGTGCCAGCAGCTTAGACCAACGCCGGGGAGACGTGGCTTTCTTT

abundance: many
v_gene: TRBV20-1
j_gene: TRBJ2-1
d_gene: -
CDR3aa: CSARFQKTYNEQFF
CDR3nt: TGCAGTGCTAGATTTCAGAAAACCTACAATGAGCAGTTCTTC

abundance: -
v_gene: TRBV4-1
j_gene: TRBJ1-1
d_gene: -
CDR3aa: CASSPSELSHEAFF
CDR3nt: TGCGCCAGCAGCCCGTCAGAACTCTCTCATGAAGCTTTCTTT

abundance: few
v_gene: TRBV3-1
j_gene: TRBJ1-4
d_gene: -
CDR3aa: CASSQHKGDEKLFF
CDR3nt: TGTGCCAGCAGCCAGCACAAGGGGGATGAAAAACTGTTTTTT

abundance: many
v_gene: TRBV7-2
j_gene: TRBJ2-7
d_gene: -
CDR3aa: CASRLGAGEQYF
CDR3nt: TGTGCCAGCAGGCTGGGGGCAGGCGAGCAGTACTTC

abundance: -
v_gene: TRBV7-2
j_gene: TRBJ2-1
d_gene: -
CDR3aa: CASSYGSARNNEQFF
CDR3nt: TGTGCCAGCAGTTACGGGTCGGCTCGAAACAATGAGCAGTTCTTC

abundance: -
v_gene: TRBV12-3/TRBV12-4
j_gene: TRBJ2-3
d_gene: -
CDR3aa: CASSPRIGVTSTDAQYF
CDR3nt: TGTGCCAGCAGTCCCAGAATCGGGGTTACTAGCACAGATGCGCAGTATTTT

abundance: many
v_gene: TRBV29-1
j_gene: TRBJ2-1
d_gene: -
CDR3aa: CSALVRRNNEQFF
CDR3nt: TGCAGCGCCCTAGTACGGAGAAACAATGAGCAGTTCTTC

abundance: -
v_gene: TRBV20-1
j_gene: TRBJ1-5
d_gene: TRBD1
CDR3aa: CSASAGTGFAQPQHF
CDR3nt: TGCAGTGCTAGCGCCGGGACAGGGTTCGCTCAGCCCCAGCATTTT

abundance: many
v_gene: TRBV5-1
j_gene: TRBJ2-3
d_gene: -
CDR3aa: CASSFDGGSSTDTQYF
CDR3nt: TGCGCCAGCAGCTTCGACGGGGGATCTAGCACAGATACGCAGTATTTT

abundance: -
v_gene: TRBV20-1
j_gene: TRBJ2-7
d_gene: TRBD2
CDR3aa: CSARRELIYEQYF
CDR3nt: TGCAGTGCTAGGCGGGAGCTTATCTACGAGCAGTACTTC

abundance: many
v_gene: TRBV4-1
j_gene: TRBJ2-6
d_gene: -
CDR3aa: CASSHGRVSGANVLTF
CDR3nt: TGCGCCAGCAGCCACGGACGGGTCTCTGGGGCCAACGTCCTGACTTTC

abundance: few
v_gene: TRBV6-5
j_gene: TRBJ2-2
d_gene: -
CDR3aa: CASSLAMTGTGELFF
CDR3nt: TGTGCCAGCAGCTTGGCCATGACGGGCACCGGGGAGCTGTTTTTT

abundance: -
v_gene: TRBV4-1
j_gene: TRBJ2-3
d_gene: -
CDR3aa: CASSQVKPPSTDTQYF
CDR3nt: TGCGCCAGCAGCCAAGTAAAACCTCCCAGCACAGATACGCAGTATTTT

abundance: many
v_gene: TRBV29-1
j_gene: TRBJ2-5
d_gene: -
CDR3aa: CSVAHPQETQYF
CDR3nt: TGCAGCGTTGCCCATCCTCAAGAGACCCAGTACTTC

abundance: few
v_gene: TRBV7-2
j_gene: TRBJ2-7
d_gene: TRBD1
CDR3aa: CASSFPGQVTEQYF
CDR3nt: TGTGCCAGCAGCTTTCCGGGACAGGTGACCGAGCAGTACTTC

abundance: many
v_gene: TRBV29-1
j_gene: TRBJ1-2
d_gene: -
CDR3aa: CSVAENYGYTF
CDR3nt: TGCAGCGTAGCGGAAAACTATGGCTACACCTTC

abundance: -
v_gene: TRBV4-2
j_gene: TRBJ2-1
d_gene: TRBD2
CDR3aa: CASSYGGAGEVGQFF
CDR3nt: TGTGCCAGCAGCTACGGGGGGGCGGGTGAAGTGGGGCAGTTCTTC

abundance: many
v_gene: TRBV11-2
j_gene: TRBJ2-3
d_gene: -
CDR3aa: CASRGRLMDTQYF
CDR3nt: TGTGCCAGCAGGGGGCGATTAATGGATACGCAGTATTTT

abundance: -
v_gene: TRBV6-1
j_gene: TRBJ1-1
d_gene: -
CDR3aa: CASSGRGAGTEAFF
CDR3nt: TGTGCCAGCAGTGGACGGGGGGCAGGCACTGAAGCTTTCTTT

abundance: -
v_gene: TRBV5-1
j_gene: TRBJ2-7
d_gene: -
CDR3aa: CASSPGVTYEQYF
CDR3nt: TGCGCCAGCAGCCCAGGGGTAACCTACGAGCAGTACTTC